Each of the 27 T cell receptor beta chains below was sequenced from the same sample in a study of response to subunit inactivated influenza vaccine. Using its own MiXCR run on the RT-PCR reads, TCRdb lists one record per CDR3 protein. This table holds more than 450,000 distinct CDR3 sequences, roughly 10% found once. The same data also contributed to another study, on T cells expressing NK-cell markers. That work states: In generating TCR beta cDNA, 5'RACE template switching with UMIs was used.

This material consisted of PBMCs from blood, taken on the day of vaccination. These receptors originate from a man in his forties or fifties who received an inactivated influenza vaccine.

This sequence joins TRBV12-3 or TRBV12-4 and TRBJ1-3; D is undetermined. V lost 7 bases, J lost 0 bases, and 13 bases lay in between. The CDR3 sequence is 15 residues long. In nucleotides, the CDR3 is TGTGCCAGCATCCAGACTGGGGTCTCTGGAAACACCATATATTTT. Translation gives CASIQTGVSGNTIYF.

The V and J genes are TRBV12-3 or TRBV12-4 and TRBJ1-5; D is undetermined. The V gene lost 1 base and the J gene lost 3 bases, with 7 bases spanning the gap. The CDR3 is 14 amino acids. Here the CDR3 reads CASSLGADNQPQHF. For the CDR3, the DNA is TGTGCCAGCAGTTTAGGGGCAGACAATCAGCCCCAGCATTTT.

The chain uses TRBV28 and TRBJ2-3; 7 bases line up with TRBD1. Losses at the gene ends were 2 bases for V and 3 bases for J; bases not matched to a gene: 8. Germline V gene data show CDR1 as MDHEN and CDR2 as SYDVKM. CDR3 length: 16 amino acids. The CDR3 DNA reads TGTGCCAGCAGTTTACCCCCGGGACAGATTACAGATACGCAGTATTTT. This encodes CASSLPPGQITDTQYF.

The genes are TRBV5-5 and TRBJ2-7, with D uncertain. The CDR3 is 13 residues long. Germline CDR1 reads SGHKS; CDR2 reads YYEKEE (reference sequence). The V and J ends lost 1 base and 2 bases respectively, with 7 bases between them. CDR3 region: CASSLRFAYEQYF. DNA of the CDR3: TGTGCCAGCAGCTTGAGGTTTGCCTACGAGCAGTACTTC.

This chain uses TRBV4-2 with TRBJ2-3; D gene unclear. CDR3 size: 16 residues. Germline V gene lookup returns CDR1 LGHNA and CDR2 YNFKEQ. Trimming cost V 2 bases and J 0 bases, with 12 bases left between them. The CDR3 here is CASSQIYKTSTDTQYF. The CDR3 DNA is TGTGCCAGCAGCCAAATCTATAAGACTAGCACAGATACGCAGTATTTT.

The genes are TRBV6-5 and TRBJ1-5; D remains ambiguous. CDR1 and CDR2 (germline): MNHEY, SVGAGI. CDR3 length equals 11 residues. Between the trimmed V and J ends, which lost 8 bases and 7 bases, there was a span of 9 bases. The CDR3 protein is CASGGGQPQHF. The CDR3 DNA follows: TGTGCCAGCGGTGGAGGGCAGCCCCAGCATTTT.

The rearrangement uses TRBV4-3 and TRBJ2-1; D may be TRBD2 (5 bases). The V and J ends lost 5 bases and 9 bases respectively, with 14 bases between them. The CDR3 totals 13 residues. The germline V gene encodes CDR1 LGHNA and CDR2 YSLEER. The CDR3, as DNA: TGCGCCAGCAGCGGAGACACCCGGGGTGAGCAGTTCTTC. As protein: CASSGDTRGEQFF.

This clonotype came up a few times. The CDR3 coding sequence is TGTGCCAGCAGTTACGGGACTAGCAGGTATACGCAGTATTTT. Translation: CASSYGTSRYTQYF. This chain joins TRBV6-2 or TRBV6-3 and TRBJ2-3; TRBD2 matches at 9 bases. The CDR3 runs 14 residues. The J segment lost 7 bases and the V segment lost 2 bases, leaving 4 bases of the junction unmatched. CDR1 and CDR2 from the germline V gene are MNHEY and SVGEGT.

This clonotype was recorded many times. CDR3 sequence: CSAPASALNSIQYF. CDR3 DNA sequence: TGCAGTGCCCCCGCGTCGGCCCTAAACAGCATTCAGTACTTC. This sequence joins TRBV20-1 and TRBJ2-4; D gene unclear. Germline loops: CDR1 DFQATT, CDR2 SNEGSKA (reference sequence). The V end lost 6 bases, the J end lost 9 bases, and 21 bases lay between the germline ends. The CDR3 extends over 14 amino acids.

Only one count was recorded for this clonotype. This rearrangement joins TRBV5-5 to TRBJ2-5; 7 positions agree with TRBD2. TRBJ2-1 matches the DNA end more closely, so the J call is doubtful. This CDR3 is 14 amino acids long. Germline V lookup: CDR1 SGHKS, CDR2 YYEKEE (reference sequence). The CDR3 nucleotides are TGTGCCAGCAGCTTAGAGACTAGCTCGGAGACCCAGTTCTTC. Amino acids: CASSLETSSETQFF.

The V and J genes are TRBV7-2 and TRBJ2-1, with D possibly TRBD2 on 5 matching bases. Germline values: CDR1 SGHTA, CDR2 FQGNSA. V was shortened by 2 bases and J by 1 base, with 9 bases between the two germline ends. The CDR3 has 15 amino acids. The CDR3 sequence: CASSLFPGSYNEQFF. CDR3 nucleotides: TGTGCCAGCAGCTTATTTCCGGGGTCCTACAATGAGCAGTTCTTC.

This rearrangement joins TRBV20-1 to TRBJ1-2; TRBD1 matches at 8 bases. The junction had 4 bases not matched to a gene; V was cut back by 3 bases and J by 4 bases. Germline CDR1 and CDR2: DFQATT and SNEGSKA (reference sequence). The CDR3 length is 13 residues. The CDR3 bases are TGCAGTGCTAGGACAGGGGACATCTATGGCTACACCTTC. Amino acids: CSARTGDIYGYTF.

This clonotype has more than one count but fewer than ten. This chain uses TRBV5-1 with TRBJ2-7, with TRBD1 matching over 7 bases. Germline CDR1 reads SGHRS; CDR2 reads YFSETQ. The ends lost 1 base at V and 4 bases at J; junction bases unmatched: 8. CDR3 length: 15 amino acids. CDR3 sequence: CASSLFTGAEYEQYF. The CDR3 coding sequence is TGCGCCAGCAGCTTGTTCACAGGGGCTGAATACGAGCAGTACTTC.

This clonotype has more than one count but fewer than ten. This chain joins TRBV15 and TRBJ1-2; D gene uncertain. The germline V gene has CDR1 LNHNV and CDR2 YYDKDF (reference sequence). This CDR3 is built from 14 residues. Between the trimmed V and J ends, which lost 5 bases and 0 bases, there was a span of 10 bases. The CDR3, as DNA: TGTGCCACCAGCGGGCCCAGTTCTAACTATGGCTACACCTTC. Its translation: CATSGPSSNYGYTF.

CDR3 DNA: TGTGCCAGCAGCTTAGACAGGGTTTCACCCCTCCACTTT. It is translated as CASSLDRVSPLHF. The chain has TRBV7-8 and TRBJ1-6; tentatively, D is TRBD1 (6 bases). The germline gives CDR1 SGHVS, CDR2 FQNEAQ. The length of the CDR3 is 13 residues. Trimming stripped 1 base from V and 9 bases from J, with 7 bases between.

The chain links TRBV20-1 to TRBJ2-7, with TRBD2 matching over 8 bases. The CDR3 is 14 residues long. J lost 3 bases, V lost 0 bases, and 4 bases had no gene match. Germline CDR1 DFQATT, CDR2 SNEGSKA (reference sequence). CDR3 sequence: CSARDGAGGYEQYF. The CDR3 DNA is TGCAGTGCTAGAGATGGGGCGGGGGGCTACGAGCAGTACTTC.

This clonotype has just a few counts. The chain recombines TRBV6-1 with TRBJ1-1; 9 bases line up with TRBD1. V shed 4 bases, J shed 2 bases, and the junction held 11 bases outside the gene matches. The germline gives CDR1 MNHNS, CDR2 SASEGT. This CDR3 region has 17 residues. The CDR3 sequence is CASSARGQGGGNTEAFF. The CDR3 DNA follows: TGTGCCAGCAGTGCCCGGGGACAGGGAGGAGGTAACACTGAAGCTTTCTTT.

This clonotype was seen more than once but under ten times. The V gene is TRBV12-3 or TRBV12-4, the J gene TRBJ1-5, with D unclear. The V gene lost 2 bases and the J gene lost 0 bases, with 8 bases spanning the gap. The CDR3 has 15 residues. CDR3 nucleotide sequence: TGTGCCAGCAGTTTAAAAGGGAATAGCAATCAGCCCCAGCATTTT. Amino acid sequence: CASSLKGNSNQPQHF.

This clonotype occurred a few times. V and J are TRBV7-2 and TRBJ2-1, with D maybe TRBD1 (6 bases). V shed 5 bases and J shed 0 bases, with 17 bases lying between them. CDR1 SGHTA and CDR2 FQGNSA come from the germline V gene. The CDR3 contains 17 residues. The CDR3 region has the DNA TGTGCCAGCAGCACCCTCAGGGGTACGAGCTCCTACAATGAGCAGTTCTTC. This sequence encodes CASSTLRGTSSYNEQFF.

This clonotype has just a few counts. The chain employs TRBV18 and TRBJ1-2, with D unclear. The ends were cut back, 2 bases at V and 4 bases at J, with 14 bases in the middle. The CDR3 spans 15 residues. Per germline, CDR1 KGHSH and CDR2 LQKENI. CDR3 sequence reads: CASSPASPGPYGYTF. In DNA form, the CDR3 reads TGTGCCAGCTCACCAGCTTCCCCCGGACCCTATGGCTACACCTTC. Full variable domain (rest looked up from reference TRBV18 and TRBJ1-2): NAGVMQNPRHLVRRRGQEARLRCSPMKGHSHVYWYRQLPEEGLKFMVYLQKENIIDESGMPKERFSAEFPKEGPSILRIQQVVRGDSAAYFCASSPASPGPYGYTFGSGTRLTVV.

This clonotype occurred a few times. The chain links TRBV4-3 to TRBJ2-7; TRBD2 matches at 8 bases. Trimming cost V 0 bases and J 5 bases; bases outside gene matches: 3. Germline CDR1 LGHNA, CDR2 YSLEER. The CDR3 is 14 residues long. The DNA for the CDR3 is TGCGCCAGCAGCCAAGATACTAGCGGAGACGAGCAGTACTTC. Translation: CASSQDTSGDEQYF.

The chain couples TRBV4-1 to TRBJ2-7; 11 positions match TRBD1. V lost 2 bases to trimming and J lost 12 bases; unmatched junction nucleotides: 12. Germline values: CDR1 MGHRA, CDR2 YSYEKL. This CDR3 has 15 residues. CDR3 in DNA: TGCGCCAGCAGCCAACCAGGGACAGGGGGAGTGAGACGGTACTTC. Protein: CASSQPGTGGVRRYF.

The chain combines TRBV3-1 with TRBJ2-3; 11 bases are shared with TRBD2. Germline-derived CDR1 and CDR2 are LGHDT and YNNKEL (reference sequence). CDR3 size: 21 residues. Losses at the gene ends were 5 bases for V and 0 bases for J; bases not matched to a gene: 19. The CDR3 region has the DNA TGTGCCAGCAGCGTCTTTTTGGCCGGGACTAGCGGCATCTCTAGCACAGATACGCAGTATTTT. Translation gives CASSVFLAGTSGISSTDTQYF.

The chain uses TRBV20-1 and TRBJ2-5; D call uncertain. This CDR3 region has 13 residues. Germline lookup yields CDR1 DFQATT and CDR2 SNEGSKA (reference sequence). V lost 3 bases, J lost 3 bases, and 11 bases lay in between. The CDR3 DNA sequence: TGCAGTGCTAGCTCTAATATTAAAGAGACCCAGTACTTC. Protein: CSASSNIKETQYF.

The chain couples TRBV5-1 to TRBJ1-1, with D possibly matching TRBD1 (5 bases). V was cut by 4 bases and J by 1 base, with 29 bases left in between. CDR1 and CDR2 from the germline V gene are SGHRS and YFSETQ. This CDR3 is built from 20 residues. The CDR3 here is CASSPRSSGGGSGRNTEAFF. In nucleotides, the CDR3 is TGCGCCAGCAGCCCGCGTTCGTCTGGGGGTGGTTCCGGGAGGAACACTGAAGCTTTCTTT. The full variable domain, its missing parts supplied by reference TRBV5-1 and TRBJ1-1, is KAGVTQTPRYLIKTRGQQVTLSCSPISGHRSVSWYQQTPGQGLQFLFEYFSETQRNKGNFPGRFSGRQFSNSRSEMNVSTLELGDSALYLCASSPRSSGGGSGRNTEAFFGQGTRLTVV.

The chain couples TRBV20-1 to TRBJ2-4; 8 bases match TRBD2. V trimming: 5 bases; J trimming: 0 bases; junction bases outside the gene matches: 6. The germline V gene encodes CDR1 DFQATT and CDR2 SNEGSKA (reference sequence). This CDR3 is 15 amino acids long. DNA of the CDR3: TGCAGTGCTGGCCGGGGGGGACTAGCCAAAAACATTCAGTACTTC. This sequence encodes CSAGRGGLAKNIQYF.

This clonotype was picked up a small number of times. This sequence joins TRBV7-2 and TRBJ2-1; D unclear. The CDR3 totals 15 residues. V gave up 1 base and J gave up 5 bases, with 12 bases separating them. Germline lookup yields CDR1 SGHTA and CDR2 FQGNSA. The CDR3 loop reads CASSLGRYGDNEQFF. As DNA, the CDR3 is TGTGCCAGCAGCTTAGGGAGATACGGAGACAATGAGCAGTTCTTC.